The entry below describes one T cell receptor (beta chain). This entry belongs to a study of shared T cell receptors in the human thymus. The repertoire was sequenced with immunoSEQ multiplex PCR; TCRdb's copy has only in-frame clones and lacks some. The data hold 450,000 to 650,000 clones, with around three quarters observed a single time. Trimming took 0 bases from V and 4 from J; bases not matched to a gene: 5. From germline, CDR1 is MNHNY and CDR2 SVGAGI (reference sequence). There are 16 residues in the CDR3. The same data also went into a second study, on human thymus T cells. That paper notes: Healthy Finnish infants undergoing corrective surgery for congenital heart defects provided the donor material. The study used thymus tissue resected during corrective heart surgery. There appeared to be biased usage of V and J genes in thymic and blood repertoires.

The sample taken for sequencing was thymocytes. The TCR was taken from a boy in the first two years of life with a congenital heart defect. This chain uses TRBV6-6 with TRBJ1-5, with 8 bases matching TRBD1. CDR3 DNA: TGTGCCAGCAGTTACTCGCTCTGGACAGGGAATCAGCCCCAGCATTTT. Its protein product is CASSYSLWTGNQPQHF.